This entry is about one TCR beta chain. Its antigen is unknown. The CDR3 spans 14 residues. CDR1 and CDR2 (germline): SGHTA, FQGNSA. J was trimmed by 1 base and V by 6 bases; bases with no gene match: 5. This specimen belongs to a study of vaccination effects on CD4 cells after COVID-19. Broader study findings: Clones induced by infection and by vaccine showed marked clonal contraction late after vaccination.

Profiled with immunoSEQ multiplex PCR; TCRdb holds only in-frame clones, not every one. In the table there are some 50,000 clones, 50% to 70% of which are singletons. It was after approximately 11 days of culture that CD4+ T cells were isolated. Recipients of the vaccine had no prior SARS-CoV-2 infection and negative nucleocapsid antibodies. This clonotype originated in a human donor who received a COVID-19 vaccine. This rearrangement joins TRBV7-2 to TRBJ1-2; 7 nucleotides agree with TRBD1. Material: CD4+ T cells from PBMCs cultured without peptide, obtained before COVID-19 vaccination. The CDR3 sequence: CASRADRVNYGYTF. The CDR3 bases are TGTGCCAGCAGAGCCGACAGGGTTAACTATGGCTACACCTTC.